The clone carrying this TCR beta chain was seen just once. This entry belongs to a study of blood T cell repertoires in COVID-19. Enrolment of Seattle patients took place during active infection, and they were followed longitudinally. TCRdb's table, derived via immunoSEQ multiplex PCR, lists solely in-frame clones and lacks some. The table shows about 100,000 clones, with roughly 80% occurring only once. The specimen was peripheral blood. The receptor's source is an elderly man with COVID-19, enrolled during active disease.

This CDR3 is CAWSAAGGSDTQYF. The CDR3 DNA reads as TGTGCCTGGAGTGCGGCGGGAGGCTCAGATACGCAGTATTTT. The chain couples TRBV30 to TRBJ2-3; 8 bases map to TRBD2. CDR1 GTSNPN and CDR2 SVGIG come from the germline V gene (reference sequence). The trim removed 1 base at V and 4 bases at J, leaving 4 bases unmatched. The CDR3 length is 14 residues.